This T cell receptor beta chain was profiled in a study of cytomegalovirus exposure and HLA in healthy donors. Germline V CDR1 and CDR2: SGHDN, FVKESK. Trimming cost V 0 bases and J 2 bases, with 12 bases left between them. The CDR3 sequence is 16 residues long. Study outcomes and limitations: High sensitivity and specificity were reportedly achieved when the classifier diagnosed cytomegalovirus status. There were 160 or so TCR beta chains listed as cytomegalovirus-associated. According to a later analysis, donors in an Asian-associated ancestry cluster reportedly had fewer N-insertions than the roughly 670-donor mean.

PCR amplification relied on 60 Vbeta primers (plus 13 Jbeta primers). Repertoires were generated with immunoSEQ multiplex PCR, while TCRdb's copy carries only in-frame clones and drops some. The table counts around 110,000 clones; 6.8% lies in the top ten. In regard to this clone: Its antigen is undetermined.

Sequencing was done on a sample of PBMCs. The sequence was obtained from a man aged 40-50 years in good health and CMV-seropositive. V and J are TRBV14 and TRBJ2-3; tentatively, D is TRBD1 (6 bases). CDR3 region: CASSQDRGRITDTQYF. For the CDR3, the DNA is TGTGCCAGCAGCCAAGATAGGGGGAGAATCACAGATACGCAGTATTTT.